These 30 T cell receptor beta chains were all obtained from the same sample, sequenced in a study of OX40 agonist ivuxolimab in advanced cancers. Only in-frame clones appear in the TCRdb table, and some are missing; sequencing was by immunoSEQ multiplex PCR. The sample yields around 79,000 clones, approximately 89% seen once. Sequencing was performed on CD4+ or CD8+ T cells sorted from blood, taken in a trial of the OX40 agonist ivuxolimab. All receptors come from an adult with an advanced solid tumor such as melanoma, head and neck, liver or kidney cancer.

This sequence joins TRBV19 and TRBJ1-5; tentative D call: TRBD1 (6 bases). Germline V gene data show CDR1 as LNHDA and CDR2 as SQIVND (reference sequence). V was cut by 2 bases and J by 0 bases, with 11 bases left in between. The length of the CDR3 is 16 residues. CDR3 nucleotides: TGTGCCAGTAGTATAACGGGGGCTGATAGCAATCAGCCCCAGCATTTT. Its protein product is CASSITGADSNQPQHF.

The chain recombines TRBV11-2 with TRBJ2-7; D possibly corresponds to TRBD1 (5 bases). The CDR3 sequence is 13 residues long. V lost 1 base to trimming and J lost 3 bases, with 7 bases between them. Germline values: CDR1 SGHAT, CDR2 FQNNGV. This chain's CDR3 is CASSLVQGYEQYF. The CDR3 coding sequence is TGTGCCAGCAGCTTAGTGCAGGGCTACGAGCAGTACTTC. Complete variable domain (other parts from reference TRBV11-2 and TRBJ2-7): EAGVAQSPRYKIIEKRQSVAFWCNPISGHATLYWYQQILGQGPKLLIQFQNNGVVDDSQLPKDRFSAERLKGVDSTLKIQPAKLEDSAVYLCASSLVQGYEQYFGPGTRLTVT.

V is TRBV6-5 and J is TRBJ2-3, with D possibly being TRBD2 (6 bases). Germline values: CDR1 MNHEY, CDR2 SVGAGI. The V and J ends lost 5 bases and 4 bases respectively, with 16 bases between them. The CDR3 contains 15 residues. As DNA, the CDR3 is TGTGCCAGCAGTGTGACTAGGACCGGCCCAGATACGCAGTATTTT. Amino acids: CASSVTRTGPDTQYF.

The CDR3 sequence: CAWSVLSEQYF. The CDR3 DNA is TGTGCCTGGAGTGTACTTTCCGAGCAGTACTTC. The chain couples TRBV30 to TRBJ2-7; D gene uncertain. The ends were cut back, 0 bases at V and 6 bases at J, with 6 bases in the middle. CDR1 and CDR2 from the germline V gene are GTSNPN and SVGIG (reference sequence). This CDR3 contains 11 residues.

V gene TRBV20-1 combines with J gene TRBJ1-2, with D unresolved. V was shortened by 1 base and J by 6 bases, with 6 bases between the two germline ends. Germline V gives CDR1 DFQATT, CDR2 SNEGSKA (reference sequence). This CDR3 has 11 residues. This CDR3 reads CSARGTHGYTF. CDR3 DNA sequence: TGCAGTGCTAGAGGGACCCATGGCTACACCTTC.

This chain uses TRBV10-1 with TRBJ1-2; D unresolved. V lost 2 bases and J lost 8, with 18 bases in between. The CDR3 is made up of 15 amino acids. CDR1 is WNHNN and CDR2 is SYGVQD in the germline V gene (reference sequence). CDR3 in amino acids: CASSEDPNGVGGYTF. Written as DNA, the CDR3 is TGCGCCAGCAGTGAGGACCCGAATGGGGTCGGCGGCTACACCTTC.

The chain employs TRBV28 and TRBJ1-2; weak D call: TRBD1 (6 bases). V was clipped by 3 bases and J by 2 bases, with 13 bases between them. Germline V gene sequence: CDR1 MDHEN, CDR2 SYDVKM. This CDR3 has 15 amino acids. In DNA form, the CDR3 reads TGTGCCAGCAGTTTCCGCAACACAGGGAACTATGGCTACACCTTC. It encodes CASSFRNTGNYGYTF.

This clone came up a few times. The CDR3 coding sequence is TGTGCCAGCAGCCGATGGGACAGAAAGAACACTGAAGCTTTCTTT. Its protein is CASSRWDRKNTEAFF. J is TRBJ1-1 and V is TRBV7-2; the match to TRBD1 covers 7 bases. The CDR3 sequence is 15 residues long. CDR1 is SGHTA and CDR2 is FQGNSA in the germline V gene. V lost 5 bases to trimming and J lost 1 base; unmatched junction nucleotides: 7.

V usage is TRBV6-6 and J usage is TRBJ1-2; 8 nucleotides agree with TRBD1. This CDR3 has 16 amino acids. Germline V gene sequence: CDR1 MNHNY, CDR2 SVGAGI (reference sequence). V shed 8 bases, J shed 5 bases, and the junction held 16 bases outside the gene matches. The CDR3 spells CASANPTGGGTYGYTF. The CDR3 DNA reads as TGTGCCAGCGCGAACCCTACAGGGGGAGGGACATATGGCTACACCTTC.

This rearrangement joins TRBV5-1 to TRBJ2-7, with D perhaps matching TRBD1 (6 bases). In germline, CDR1 is SGHRS, CDR2 YFSETQ. Trimming cost V 0 bases and J 6 bases, with 19 bases left between them. This CDR3 comprises 16 residues. The CDR3 loop reads CASSLEGDRLGGEQYF. DNA for the CDR3: TGCGCCAGCAGCTTGGAGGGGGATCGACTCGGTGGCGAGCAGTACTTC. Full variable domain (missing parts from reference TRBV5-1 and TRBJ2-7): KAGVTQTPRYLIKTRGQQVTLSCSPISGHRSVSWYQQTPGQGLQFLFEYFSETQRNKGNFPGRFSGRQFSNSRSEMNVSTLELGDSALYLCASSLEGDRLGGEQYFGPGTRLTVT.

The chain joins TRBV27 to TRBJ1-5; D may be TRBD1 (5 bases). Trimming took off 6 bases at V and 7 bases at J, with 19 bases between the two ends. The V gene's germline CDR1 is MNHEY and CDR2 SMNVEV (reference sequence). The CDR3 sequence is 15 residues long. This CDR3 is CASSPRPRGGQPQHF. CDR3 bases: TGTGCCAGCAGCCCGCGTCCCCGGGGGGGGCAGCCCCAGCATTTT.

The chain recombines TRBV27 with TRBJ2-2; possibly TRBD1 or TRBD2 for D (6 bases each). The CDR3 covers 17 residues. V lost 6 bases to trimming and J lost 4 bases, with 21 bases between them. Germline CDR1 MNHEY, CDR2 SMNVEV (reference sequence). CDR3 in DNA: TGTGCCAGCAGCCCCCCGGGTGGGGGGCTGAGCACCGGGGAGCTGTTTTTT. Translating gives CASSPPGGGLSTGELFF.

The gene calls are TRBV19 and TRBJ2-7; D unclear. Trimming removed 7 bases from V and 9 bases from J, with 22 bases in between. CDR3 length equals 14 residues. CDR1 and CDR2 from the germline V gene are LNHDA and SQIVND (reference sequence). CDR3 sequence (DNA): TGTGCCAGTACCCCGGCCCTTTCTCCAATTGGGCAGTACTTC. It translates to CASTPALSPIGQYF.

The gene calls are TRBV19 and TRBJ1-2; D is possibly TRBD1 (5 bases). The V and J ends lost 6 bases and 4 bases respectively, with 12 bases between them. The germline V gene encodes CDR1 LNHDA and CDR2 SQIVND (reference sequence). The CDR3 has 13 amino acids. The CDR3 DNA follows: TGTGCCAGTAGCCGGGGCAGCCGCTATGGCTACACCTTC. This gives the protein CASSRGSRYGYTF.

J is TRBJ1-4 and V is TRBV25-1; no clear D. The CDR3 runs 16 residues. V gave up 3 bases and J gave up 0 bases, with 11 bases separating them. Germline-derived CDR1 and CDR2 are MGHDK and SYGVNS. The CDR3 nucleotides read TGTGCCAGCAGTGATTATAATCTTGCAACTAATGAAAAACTGTTTTTT. Its translation is CASSDYNLATNEKLFF.

The chain couples TRBV28 to TRBJ1-5; D is unresolved. The V and J ends lost 3 bases and 7 bases respectively, with 16 bases between them. The germline gives CDR1 MDHEN, CDR2 SYDVKM. CDR3 length: 15 residues. CDR3: CASSFFKGLGQPQHF. The CDR3 DNA follows: TGTGCCAGCAGTTTTTTCAAGGGCCTCGGGCAGCCCCAGCATTTT. Variable domain in full (rest from reference TRBV28 and TRBJ1-5): DVKVTQSSRYLVKRTGEKVFLECVQDMDHENMFWYRQDPGLGLRLIYFSYDVKMKEKGDIPEGYSVSREKKERFSLILESASTNQTSMYLCASSFFKGLGQPQHFGDGTRLSIL.

The chain carries TRBV2 and TRBJ2-1; D tentatively reads TRBD1 or TRBD2 (5 bases each). Trimming cost V 8 bases and J 6 bases, with 17 bases left between them. The CDR3 runs to 14 residues. Germline V gene sequence: CDR1 SNHLY, CDR2 FYNNEI. The CDR3 DNA sequence: TGTGCCAGCCTCCGGGACGGGGTGGGCAATGAGCAGTTCTTC. Amino acids: CASLRDGVGNEQFF.

The gene calls are TRBV5-1 and TRBJ2-3, with D possibly being TRBD2 (7 bases). V lost 6 bases to trimming and J lost 5 bases, with 19 bases between them. CDR1 and CDR2 from the germline V gene are SGHRS and YFSETQ. The length of the CDR3 is 15 residues. CDR3 nucleotides: TGCGCCAGCACCTCCTTCCGGGGGGCGGGAGATACGCAGTATTTT. Encoded protein: CASTSFRGAGDTQYF.

The rearrangement joins TRBV30 to TRBJ2-5; D tentatively fits TRBD1 or TRBD2 (6 bases each). Trimming pared 7 bases from V and 4 bases from J, leaving 13 bases between. The CDR3 is 12 residues long. Germline values: CDR1 GTSNPN, CDR2 SVGIG (reference sequence). The CDR3 region is CAFSRGVETQYF. CDR3 coding DNA: TGTGCCTTCTCTAGGGGGGTAGAGACCCAGTACTTC. Full variable domain (rest looked up from reference TRBV30 and TRBJ2-5): SQTIHQWPATLVQPVGSPLSLECTVEGTSNPNLYWYRQAAGRGLQLLFYSVGIGQISSEVPQNLSASRPQDRQFILSSKKLLLSDSGFYLCAFSRGVETQYFGPGTRLLVL.

The chain carries TRBV9 and TRBJ1-1; 8 positions agree with TRBD1. The CDR3 runs to 14 residues. The junction had 2 bases not matched to a gene; V was cut back by 0 bases and J by 4 bases. Germline values: CDR1 SGDLS, CDR2 YYNGEE. CDR3 protein: CASSVAGQVTEAFF. The CDR3 DNA is TGTGCCAGCAGCGTAGCGGGACAGGTCACTGAAGCTTTCTTT.

V and J are TRBV28 and TRBJ2-7; the match to TRBD1 covers 7 bases. V was pared by 10 bases and J by 4 bases, with 16 bases of the junction left unmatched. CDR1 and CDR2 (germline): MDHEN, SYDVKM. This CDR3 contains 15 residues. The CDR3 nucleotides read TGTGCCACCACCAGAGGGGGCCAACCGTTGTACGAGCAGTACTTC. It codes for CATTRGGQPLYEQYF.

The chain couples TRBV5-4 to TRBJ1-5; possible D gene TRBD1, 5 bases. CDR1 SGHNT and CDR2 YYREEE come from the germline V gene (reference sequence). Trimming pared 0 bases from V and 5 bases from J, leaving 9 bases between. This CDR3 has 14 residues. The CDR3 DNA reads as TGTGCCAGCAGCTTGGCGGGGGTAGATCAGCCCCAGCATTTT. It encodes CASSLAGVDQPQHF.

This clone appeared a few times. J is TRBJ2-7 and V is TRBV19, with 14 bases matching TRBD2. Germline values: CDR1 LNHDA, CDR2 SQIVND (reference sequence). CDR3 size: 18 residues. Trimming removed 2 bases from V and 6 bases from J; junction bases left unmatched: 12. The CDR3 nucleotides read TGTGCCAGTAGTATAACGGGACTAGCGGGAGTTAGAACGTTCGAGCAGTACTTC. Protein: CASSITGLAGVRTFEQYF.

The gene calls are TRBV2 and TRBJ2-7; D remains unclear. Germline assignment: CDR1 SNHLY and CDR2 FYNNEI. Between the trimmed V and J ends, which lost 4 bases and 7 bases, there was a span of 11 bases. CDR3 length equals 12 residues. Written as DNA, the CDR3 is TGTGCCAGCAGTGCCGCGATGAAGGAGCAGTACTTC. As protein: CASSAAMKEQYF. Looking up the rest from reference TRBV2 and TRBJ2-7 gives the full variable domain: EPEVTQTPSHQVTQMGQEVILRCVPISNHLYFYWYRQILGQKVEFLVSFYNNEISEKSEIFDDQFSVERPDGSNFTLKIRSTKLEDSAMYFCASSAAMKEQYFGPGTRLTVT.

This sequence joins TRBV5-1 and TRBJ1-1, with unresolved D. The CDR3 is 15 residues long. Deletions cut 1 base from V and 1 base from J, with 11 bases between. The germline V gene has CDR1 SGHRS and CDR2 YFSETQ. The DNA of the CDR3 is TGCGCCAGCAGCTTGATCGCAGGCTCGAACACTGAAGCTTTCTTT. Amino acid sequence: CASSLIAGSNTEAFF.

CDR3 DNA sequence: TGTGCCAGCAGCTTGGATGCAGGGGTGGGCAAAAACATTCAGTACTTC. Amino acid sequence: CASSLDAGVGKNIQYF. This sequence joins TRBV5-6 and TRBJ2-4, with D possibly being TRBD1 (6 bases). This CDR3 has 16 residues. Trimming left V 0 bases short and J 3 bases short, with 13 bases between. Germline loops: CDR1 SGHDT, CDR2 YYEEEE.

The CDR3: CASSPRASYEQYF. The CDR3 region has the DNA TGTGCCAGCTCACCAAGGGCCTCCTACGAGCAGTACTTC. J is TRBJ2-7 and V is TRBV18; D is unresolved. The germline V gene has CDR1 KGHSH and CDR2 LQKENI. V lost 2 bases to trimming and J lost 0 bases, with 5 bases between them. The CDR3 has 13 amino acids.

This clone was found once. The V call is TRBV5-4, the J call TRBJ2-7; D unresolved. This CDR3 region has 14 residues. The germline gives CDR1 SGHNT, CDR2 YYREEE (reference sequence). Between the trimmed V and J ends, which lost 6 bases and 2 bases, there was a span of 15 bases. The DNA for the CDR3 is TGTGCCAGCAACCCCGCAACAAAACCCTACGAGCAGTACTTC. This encodes CASNPATKPYEQYF.

V and J are TRBV18 and TRBJ1-2; D possibly corresponds to TRBD1 (5 bases). With 6 bases removed from V and 8 bases from J, the gap between germline ends came to 19 bases. The CDR3 totals 14 residues. The V gene's germline CDR1 is KGHSH and CDR2 LQKENI. CDR3 loop: CASSSDQGDRGYTF. In nucleotides, the CDR3 is TGTGCCAGCTCTTCTGATCAGGGTGACCGCGGCTACACCTTC. The complete variable domain, with remaining parts taken from reference TRBV18 and TRBJ1-2, reads NAGVMQNPRHLVRRRGQEARLRCSPMKGHSHVYWYRQLPEEGLKFMVYLQKENIIDESGMPKERFSAEFPKEGPSILRIQQVVRGDSAAYFCASSSDQGDRGYTFGSGTRLTVV.

This clone was seen only a few times. The CDR3 here is CASSPAGRIDQPQHF. CDR3 coding DNA: TGTGCCAGTAGCCCCGCGGGGCGGATAGATCAGCCCCAGCATTTT. The rearrangement links TRBV19 to TRBJ1-5, with D perhaps matching TRBD1 (5 bases). V was trimmed by 6 bases and J by 5 bases, leaving 17 bases between them. CDR1 is LNHDA and CDR2 is SQIVND in the germline V gene (reference sequence). CDR3 length: 15 residues. Combining the CDR3 with reference TRBV19 and TRBJ1-5 gives the whole variable domain DGGITQSPKYLFRKEGQNVTLSCEQNLNHDAMYWYRQDPGQGLRLIYYSQIVNDFQKGDIAEGYSVSREKKESFPLTVTSAQKNPTAFYLCASSPAGRIDQPQHFGDGTRLSIL.